The 3 T cell receptor beta chains given below trace back to one sample, sequenced in a study of monozygotic twins with inflammatory bowel disease. TCRdb reanalyzed the 5' RACE reads and collapses them to one entry per CDR3 protein, without DNA. The sample totals about 380,000 distinct CDR3 sequences. Specimen: blood. The receptor set was obtained from a human donor with ulcerative colitis or Crohn's disease, or a healthy co-twin of an affected twin (not recorded which).

V and J are TRBV4-2 and TRBJ1-4; the D call of TRBD1 rests on TCRdb alone, since no DNA is present to check it. The CDR3 contains 15 residues. Germline V gene data show CDR1 as LGHNA and CDR2 as YNFKEQ. CDR3 amino acids: CASSRGQEAWEKLFF.

The V gene is TRBV4-3, the J gene TRBJ1-6. Germline V lookup: CDR1 LGHNA, CDR2 YSLEER. The CDR3 covers 13 residues. This chain's CDR3 is CASTQSYNSPLHF.

The chain recombines TRBV4-3 with TRBJ2-7; TCRdb reports TRBD2, a call that lacks DNA to check it against. The length of the CDR3 is 15 residues. Germline CDR1 and CDR2: LGHNA and YSLEER. The CDR3 region is CASSQLRGTSYEQYF.